This T cell receptor beta chain was captured in a study of shared clonotypes between healthy human individuals. Germline loops: CDR1 LNHDA, CDR2 SQIVND (reference sequence). Trimming cost V 7 bases and J 8 bases; bases outside gene matches: 12. CDR3 length: 14 amino acids. A word on this clone: Antigen specificity is unknown.

The assay was immunoSEQ multiplex PCR, and TCRdb's table has in-frame clones only and misses some. The table shows approximately 2,300,000 clones, with just under 95% occurring only once. Negatively enriched CD4+ T cells were divided by CD45RA into naive and memory. The study, taken as a whole, reports: Sample collection involved blood only; tissue repertoires are likely different.

Material: naive CD4+ T cells from PBMCs. Subset noted: CD45RA+ positively selected. The TCR comes from a man between 18 and 35 years old in good health. Some clones in this sample may be carry-over from other donors' samples. The rearrangement joins TRBV19 to TRBJ2-3; 7 nucleotides line up with TRBD1. CDR3 in amino acids: CASTGTAIQTTQYF. The CDR3 DNA is TGTGCCAGTACCGGGACAGCAATTCAGACTACGCAGTATTTT. The full variable domain, in which reference TRBV19 and TRBJ2-3 provide the parts outside the CDR3, is DGGITQSPKYLFRKEGQNVTLSCEQNLNHDAMYWYRQDPGQGLRLIYYSQIVNDFQKGDIAEGYSVSREKKESFPLTVTSAQKNPTAFYLCASTGTAIQTTQYFGPGTRLTVL.